This T cell receptor (beta chain) was found in a study of cytomegalovirus exposure and HLA in healthy donors. This clone was observed a single time. 60 Vbeta and 13 Jbeta primers were used in PCR. TCRdb keeps only in-frame clones here, not all; method: immunoSEQ multiplex PCR. This table holds about 140,000 clones, roughly 79% found once. The CDR3 runs to 18 residues. Germline values: CDR1 SGHVS, CDR2 FQNEAQ. The ends were cut back, 5 bases at V and 1 base at J, with 23 bases in the middle. The specimen sequenced was PBMCs. The chain couples TRBV7-8 to TRBJ1-2; tentatively, D is TRBD1 (5 bases). The clonotype was recovered from a man between 18 and 35 years old in good health and CMV-seronegative. CDR3 loop: CASSTKPAGGSYNYGYTF. The CDR3 DNA reads TGTGCCAGCAGCACGAAGCCCGCCGGGGGTAGTTATAACTATGGCTACACCTTC.